The clone carrying this T cell receptor (beta chain) was seen ten or more times. Antigen unknown. The entry originates in a study of blood T cells in healthy people across ages. Study conclusions and caveats: Diversity of TCR beta per million T cells declined in a roughly linear way with age. More naive CD4+ cells and higher diversity were found in long-lived than in aged donors.

Isolated PBMCs totaled at least 7 million in each sample. Next came a second PCR, run for about 6 to 12 cycles, which used a sample-barcoded 5' primer along with a J-beta primer mix. Every sample gave at least 3 million paired-end reads containing CDR3. TCRdb re-called the 5' RACE reads with MiXCR, one entry per CDR3 protein. The sample gives just under 900,000 distinct CDR3 sequences, around 26% of which show up once; 15% to 20% is in the top ten. Germline V CDR1 and CDR2: SGHVS, FQNEAQ. V was pared by 4 bases and J by 3 bases, with 12 bases between. CDR3 length: 14 amino acids. The chain carries TRBV7-8 and TRBJ2-5; D is perhaps TRBD2 (6 bases). The receptor was derived from a woman older than 75 in good health. Sequencing was performed on blood. The chain's CDR3 is CASSSLGGKETQYF. The CDR3 nucleotides read TGTGCCAGCAGCTCGCTGGGGGGTAAAGAGACCCAGTACTTC. Filled out from reference TRBV7-8 and TRBJ2-5, the complete variable domain reads GAGVSQSPRYKVAKRGQDVALRCDPISGHVSLFWYQQALGQGPEFLTYFQNEAQLDKSGLPSDRFFAERPEGSVSTLKIQRTQQEDSAVYLCASSSLGGKETQYFGPGTRLLVL.